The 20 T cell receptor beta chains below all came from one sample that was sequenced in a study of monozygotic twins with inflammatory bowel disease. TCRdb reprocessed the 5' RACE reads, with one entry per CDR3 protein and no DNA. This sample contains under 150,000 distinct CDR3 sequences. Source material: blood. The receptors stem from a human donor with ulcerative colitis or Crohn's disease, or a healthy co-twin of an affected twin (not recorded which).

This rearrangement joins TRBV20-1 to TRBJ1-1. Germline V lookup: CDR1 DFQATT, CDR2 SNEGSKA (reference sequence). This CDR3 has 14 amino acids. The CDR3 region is CSAASGTLNTEAFF.

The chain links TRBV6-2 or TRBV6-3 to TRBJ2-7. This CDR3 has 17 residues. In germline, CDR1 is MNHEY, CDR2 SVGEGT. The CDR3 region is CASSRQTQTVTSYEQYF.

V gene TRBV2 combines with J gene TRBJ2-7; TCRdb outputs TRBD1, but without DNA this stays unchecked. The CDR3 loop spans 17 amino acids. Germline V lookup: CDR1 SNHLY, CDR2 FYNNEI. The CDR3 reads CASSVIPGQAAPYEQYF.

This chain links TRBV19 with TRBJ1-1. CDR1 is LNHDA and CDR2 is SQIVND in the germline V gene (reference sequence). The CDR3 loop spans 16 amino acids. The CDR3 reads CASSIKRSVPNTEAFF.

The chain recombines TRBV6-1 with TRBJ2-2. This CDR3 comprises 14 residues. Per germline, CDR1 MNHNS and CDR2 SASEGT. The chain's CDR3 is CASSATGAGGELFF.

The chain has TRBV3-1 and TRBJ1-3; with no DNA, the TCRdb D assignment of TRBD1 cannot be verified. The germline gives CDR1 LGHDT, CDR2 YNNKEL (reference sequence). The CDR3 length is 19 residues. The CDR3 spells CASSQQNQSLGGCGNTIYF.

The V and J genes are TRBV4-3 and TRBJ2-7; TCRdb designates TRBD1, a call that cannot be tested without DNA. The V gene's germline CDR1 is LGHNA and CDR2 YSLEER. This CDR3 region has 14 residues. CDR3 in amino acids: CASSQEEGGYEQYF.

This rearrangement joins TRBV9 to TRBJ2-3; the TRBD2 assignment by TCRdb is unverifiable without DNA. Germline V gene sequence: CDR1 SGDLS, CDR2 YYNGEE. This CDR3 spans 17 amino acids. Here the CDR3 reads CASRGGAVPHAADTQYF. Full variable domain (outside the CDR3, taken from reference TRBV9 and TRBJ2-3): DSGVTQTPKHLITATGQRVTLRCSPRSGDLSVYWYQQSLDQGLQFLIQYYNGEERAKGNILERFSAQQFPDLHSELNLSSLELGDSALYFCASRGGAVPHAADTQYFGPGTRLTVL.

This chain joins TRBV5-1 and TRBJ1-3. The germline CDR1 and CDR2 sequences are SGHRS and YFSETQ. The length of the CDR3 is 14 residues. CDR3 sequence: CASSLGESGNTIYF.

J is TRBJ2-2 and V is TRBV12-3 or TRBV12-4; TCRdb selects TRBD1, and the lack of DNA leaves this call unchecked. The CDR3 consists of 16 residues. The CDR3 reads CASRSRGHANTGELFF.

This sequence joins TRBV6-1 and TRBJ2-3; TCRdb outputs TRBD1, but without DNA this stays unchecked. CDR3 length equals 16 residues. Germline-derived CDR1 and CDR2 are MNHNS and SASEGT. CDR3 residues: CASSAWGQGVTDTQYF.

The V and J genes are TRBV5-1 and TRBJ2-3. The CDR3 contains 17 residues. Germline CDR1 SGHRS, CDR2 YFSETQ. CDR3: CASTLDGVRPRTDTQYF.

CDR3 amino acids: CASSLFRDIQYF. J is TRBJ2-4 and V is TRBV7-2. The CDR3 contains 12 residues. Germline assignment: CDR1 SGHTA and CDR2 FQGNSA.

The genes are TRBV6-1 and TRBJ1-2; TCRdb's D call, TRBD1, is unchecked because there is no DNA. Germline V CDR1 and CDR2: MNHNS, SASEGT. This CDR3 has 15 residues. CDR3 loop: CASSQTGGFGNGYTF.

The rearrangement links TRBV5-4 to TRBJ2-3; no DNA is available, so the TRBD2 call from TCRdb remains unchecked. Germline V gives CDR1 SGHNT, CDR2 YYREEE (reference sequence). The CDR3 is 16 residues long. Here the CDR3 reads CASSPGLDRSTDTQYF. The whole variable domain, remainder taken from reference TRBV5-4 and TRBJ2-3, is ETGVTQSPTHLIKTRGQQVTLRCSSQSGHNTVSWYQQALGQGPQFIFQYYREEENGRGNFPPRFSGLQFPNYSSELNVNALELDDSALYLCASSPGLDRSTDTQYFGPGTRLTVL.

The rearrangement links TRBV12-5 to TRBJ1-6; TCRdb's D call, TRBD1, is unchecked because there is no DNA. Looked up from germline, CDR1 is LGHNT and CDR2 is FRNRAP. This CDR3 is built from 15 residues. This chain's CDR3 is CASGLEGAAISPLHF.

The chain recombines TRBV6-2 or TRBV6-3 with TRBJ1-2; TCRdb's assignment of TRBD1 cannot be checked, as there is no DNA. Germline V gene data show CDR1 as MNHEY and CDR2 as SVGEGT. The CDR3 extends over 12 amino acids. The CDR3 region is CASFWTGNGYTF.

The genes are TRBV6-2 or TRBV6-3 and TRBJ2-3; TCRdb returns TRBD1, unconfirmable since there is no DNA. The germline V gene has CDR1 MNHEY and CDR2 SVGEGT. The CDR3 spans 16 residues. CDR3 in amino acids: CASSPGTGFSTDTQYF.

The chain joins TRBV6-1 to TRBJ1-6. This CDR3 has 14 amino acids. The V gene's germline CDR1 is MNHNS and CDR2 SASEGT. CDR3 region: CATRLRGGSSPLHF.

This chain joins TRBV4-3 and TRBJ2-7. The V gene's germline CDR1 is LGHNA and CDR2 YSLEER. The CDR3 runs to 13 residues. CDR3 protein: CASSQDVQYEQYF.